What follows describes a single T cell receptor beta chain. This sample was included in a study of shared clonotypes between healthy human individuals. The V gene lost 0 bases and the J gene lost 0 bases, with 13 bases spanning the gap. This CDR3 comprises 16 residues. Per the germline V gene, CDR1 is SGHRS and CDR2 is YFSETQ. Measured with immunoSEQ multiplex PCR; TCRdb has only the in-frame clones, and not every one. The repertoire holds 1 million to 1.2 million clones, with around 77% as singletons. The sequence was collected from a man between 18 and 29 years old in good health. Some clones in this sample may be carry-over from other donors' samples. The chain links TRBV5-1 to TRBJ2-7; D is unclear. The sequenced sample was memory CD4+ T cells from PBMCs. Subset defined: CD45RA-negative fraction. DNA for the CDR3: TGCGCCAGCAGCTTGGACGTTACAACAAGCTCCTACGAGCAGTACTTC. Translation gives CASSLDVTTSSYEQYF.